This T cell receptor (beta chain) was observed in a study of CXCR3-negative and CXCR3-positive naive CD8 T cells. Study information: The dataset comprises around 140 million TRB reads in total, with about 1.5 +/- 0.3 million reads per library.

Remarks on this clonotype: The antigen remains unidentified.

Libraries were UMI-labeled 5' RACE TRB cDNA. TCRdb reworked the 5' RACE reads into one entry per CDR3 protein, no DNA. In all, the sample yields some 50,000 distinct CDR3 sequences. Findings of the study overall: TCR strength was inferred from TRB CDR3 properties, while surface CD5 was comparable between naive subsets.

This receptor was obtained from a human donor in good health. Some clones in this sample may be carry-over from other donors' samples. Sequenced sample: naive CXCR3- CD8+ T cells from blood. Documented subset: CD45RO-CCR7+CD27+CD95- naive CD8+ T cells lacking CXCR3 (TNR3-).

The CDR3 loop reads CSVEAGRSTDTQYF. The chain is built from TRBV29-1 and TRBJ2-3; the D call from TCRdb, TRBD1, cannot be confirmed without DNA. From germline, CDR1 is SQVTM and CDR2 ANQGSEA. There are 14 residues in the CDR3.